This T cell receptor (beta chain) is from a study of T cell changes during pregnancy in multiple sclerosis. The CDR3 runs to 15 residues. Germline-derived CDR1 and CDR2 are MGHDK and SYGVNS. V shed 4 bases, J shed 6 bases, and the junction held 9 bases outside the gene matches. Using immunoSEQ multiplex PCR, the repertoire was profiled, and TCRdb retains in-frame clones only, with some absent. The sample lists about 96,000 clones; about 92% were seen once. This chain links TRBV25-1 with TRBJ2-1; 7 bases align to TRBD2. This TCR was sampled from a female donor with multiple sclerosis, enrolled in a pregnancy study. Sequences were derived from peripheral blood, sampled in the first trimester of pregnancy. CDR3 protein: CASSGRPASGNEQFF. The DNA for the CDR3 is TGTGCCAGCAGTGGACGGCCAGCTAGCGGCAATGAGCAGTTCTTC.